The clone carrying this TCR beta chain was seen more than once but under ten times. Its target is unknown. The source of the sample is a study of T cells after yellow fever vaccination. Findings and limits, study-wide: Although the secondary response was weaker, it peaked faster, at day 5 versus 15.

The 5'RACE template-switching step produced TCR cDNA and added a universal primer site and UMIs. Via MiXCR, TCRdb re-called the 5' RACE reads, giving one row per CDR3 protein. The table records around 550,000 distinct CDR3 sequences, under 25% of them present only once. Per the germline V gene, CDR1 is SEHNR and CDR2 is FQNEAQ (reference sequence). V lost 3 bases to trimming and J lost 7 bases, with 15 bases between them. CDR3 length equals 15 residues. This chain links TRBV7-9 with TRBJ1-4; TRBD1 is a possible D gene (5 bases). The receptor's source is a man aged 30 to 39 who received the YFV17D yellow fever vaccine. Sequenced material: PBMCs, taken 15 days after the yellow fever booster vaccination. The CDR3 DNA is TGTGCCAGCAGCTTCTCGCAGGGAGAAGGTGAAAAACTGTTTTTT. Its translation: CASSFSQGEGEKLFF.